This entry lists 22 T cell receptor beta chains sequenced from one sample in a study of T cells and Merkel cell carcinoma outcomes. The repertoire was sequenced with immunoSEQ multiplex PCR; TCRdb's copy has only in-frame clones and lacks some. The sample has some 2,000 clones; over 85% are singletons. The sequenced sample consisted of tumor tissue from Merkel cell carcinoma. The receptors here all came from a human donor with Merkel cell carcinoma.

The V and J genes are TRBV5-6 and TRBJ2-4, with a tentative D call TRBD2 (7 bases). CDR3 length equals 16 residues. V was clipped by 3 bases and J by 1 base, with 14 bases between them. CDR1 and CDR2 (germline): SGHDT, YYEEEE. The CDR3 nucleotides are TGTGCCAGCAGCTCACGGGGGGCTTCGGCCAAAAACATTCAGTACTTC. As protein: CASSSRGASAKNIQYF.

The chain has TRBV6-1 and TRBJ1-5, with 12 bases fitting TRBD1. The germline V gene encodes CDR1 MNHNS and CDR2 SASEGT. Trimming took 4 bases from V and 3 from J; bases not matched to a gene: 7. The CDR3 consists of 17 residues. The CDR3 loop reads CASSAAGQGALNQPQHF. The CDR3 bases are TGTGCCAGCAGTGCCGCGGGACAGGGGGCTCTCAATCAGCCCCAGCATTTT.

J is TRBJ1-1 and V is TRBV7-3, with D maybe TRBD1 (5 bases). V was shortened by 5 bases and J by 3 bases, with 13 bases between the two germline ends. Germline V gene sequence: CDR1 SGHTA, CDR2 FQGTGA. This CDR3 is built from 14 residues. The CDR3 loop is CASSPDGGDTEAFF. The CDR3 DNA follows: TGTGCCAGCAGCCCGGACGGGGGTGACACTGAAGCTTTCTTT.

DNA of the CDR3: TGTGCCAGCAGCGTAAGGGGGGGCGGAGACGAGCAGTACTTC. Translation gives CASSVRGGGDEQYF. The V gene is TRBV9, the J gene TRBJ2-7, with D perhaps matching TRBD2 (7 bases). Trimming removed 1 base from V and 5 bases from J, with 13 bases in between. The germline V gene has CDR1 SGDLS and CDR2 YYNGEE. The CDR3 spans 14 residues.

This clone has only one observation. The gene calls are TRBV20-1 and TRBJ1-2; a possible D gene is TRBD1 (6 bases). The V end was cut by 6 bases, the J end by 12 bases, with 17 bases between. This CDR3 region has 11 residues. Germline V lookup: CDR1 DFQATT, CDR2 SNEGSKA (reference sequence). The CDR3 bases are TGCAGTGCGAAGAGTGGGACATGGGACACCTTC. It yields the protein CSAKSGTWDTF.

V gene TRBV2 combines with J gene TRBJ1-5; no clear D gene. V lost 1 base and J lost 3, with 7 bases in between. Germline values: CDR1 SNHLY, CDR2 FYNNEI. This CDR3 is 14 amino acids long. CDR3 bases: TGTGCCAGCAGTGAAGAGCGGGTCAATCAGCCCCAGCATTTT. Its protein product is CASSEERVNQPQHF. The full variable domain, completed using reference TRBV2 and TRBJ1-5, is EPEVTQTPSHQVTQMGQEVILRCVPISNHLYFYWYRQILGQKVEFLVSFYNNEISEKSEIFDDQFSVERPDGSNFTLKIRSTKLEDSAMYFCASSEERVNQPQHFGDGTRLSIL.

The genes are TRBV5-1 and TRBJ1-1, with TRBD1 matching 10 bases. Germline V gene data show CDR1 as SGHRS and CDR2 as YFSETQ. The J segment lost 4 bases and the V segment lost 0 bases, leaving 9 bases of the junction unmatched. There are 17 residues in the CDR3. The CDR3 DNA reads TGCGCCAGCAGCTTGGCCCCAATGGACAGGGGGGGCACTGAAGCTTTCTTT. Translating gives CASSLAPMDRGGTEAFF.

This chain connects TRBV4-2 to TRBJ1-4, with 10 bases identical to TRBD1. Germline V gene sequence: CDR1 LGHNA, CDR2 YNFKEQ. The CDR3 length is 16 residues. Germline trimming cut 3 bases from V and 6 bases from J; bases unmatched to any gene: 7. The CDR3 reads CASSHRAGTGDEKLFF. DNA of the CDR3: TGTGCCAGCAGCCATCGCGCCGGGACAGGGGATGAAAAACTGTTTTTT.

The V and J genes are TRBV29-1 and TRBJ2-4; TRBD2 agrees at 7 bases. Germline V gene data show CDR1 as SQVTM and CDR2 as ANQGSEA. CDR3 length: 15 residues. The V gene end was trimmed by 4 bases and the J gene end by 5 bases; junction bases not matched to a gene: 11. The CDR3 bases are TGCAGCGTTGGAGGAAGGGGAGGGTCGGAAAACATTCAGTACTTC. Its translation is CSVGGRGGSENIQYF. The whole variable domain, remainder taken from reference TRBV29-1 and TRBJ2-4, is SAVISQKPSRDICQRGTSLTIQCQVDSQVTMMFWYRQQPGQSLTLIATANQGSEATYESGFVIDKFPISRPNLTFSTLTVSNMSPEDSSIYLCSVGGRGGSENIQYFGAGTRLSVL.

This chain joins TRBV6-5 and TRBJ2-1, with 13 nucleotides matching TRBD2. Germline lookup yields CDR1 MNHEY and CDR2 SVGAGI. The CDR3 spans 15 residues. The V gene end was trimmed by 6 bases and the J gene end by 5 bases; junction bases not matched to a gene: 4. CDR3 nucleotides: TGTGCCAGCAGACTAGCGGGAGGGAGACACAATGAGCAGTTCTTC. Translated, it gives CASRLAGGRHNEQFF.

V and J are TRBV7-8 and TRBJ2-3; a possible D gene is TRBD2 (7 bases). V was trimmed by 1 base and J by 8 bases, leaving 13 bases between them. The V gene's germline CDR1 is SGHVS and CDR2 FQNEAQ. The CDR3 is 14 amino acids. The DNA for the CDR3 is TGTGCCAGCAGCTTAGAGGGGGGGCTACGTACGCAGTATTTT. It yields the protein CASSLEGGLRTQYF.

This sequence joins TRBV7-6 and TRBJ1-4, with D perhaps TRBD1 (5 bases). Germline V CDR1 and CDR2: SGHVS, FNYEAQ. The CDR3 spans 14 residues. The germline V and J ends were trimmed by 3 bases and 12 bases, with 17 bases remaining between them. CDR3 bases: TGTGCCAGCAGCTTGGGGACGGGCTTTGGTGAACTGTTTTTT. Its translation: CASSLGTGFGELFF.

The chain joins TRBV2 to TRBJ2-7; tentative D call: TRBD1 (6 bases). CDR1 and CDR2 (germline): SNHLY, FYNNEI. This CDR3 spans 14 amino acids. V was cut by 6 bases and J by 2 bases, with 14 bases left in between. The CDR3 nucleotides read TGTGCCAGCAGCGACAGGACACGCACCTACGAGCAGTACTTC. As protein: CASSDRTRTYEQYF.

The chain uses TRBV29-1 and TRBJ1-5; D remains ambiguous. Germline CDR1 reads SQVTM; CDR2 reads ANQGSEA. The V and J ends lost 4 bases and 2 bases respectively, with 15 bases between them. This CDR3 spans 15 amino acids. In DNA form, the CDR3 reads TGCAGCGTTGCCGACGGATTTTTGGGCAATCAGCCCCAGCATTTT. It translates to CSVADGFLGNQPQHF.

The CDR3 protein is CASISYAGQADTEAFF. In DNA form, the CDR3 reads TGTGCCAGCATCTCATACGCTGGACAGGCAGACACTGAAGCTTTCTTT. The rearrangement links TRBV27 to TRBJ1-1, with TRBD1 matching over 7 bases. V gave up 7 bases and J gave up 3 bases; unmatched junction bases: 14. The CDR3 contains 16 residues. Germline V lookup: CDR1 MNHEY, CDR2 SMNVEV (reference sequence).

CDR3 sequence (DNA): TGTGCCGGGAGCGACGGGCGAACCGGGGAGCTGTTTTTT. This encodes CAGSDGRTGELFF. The chain links TRBV19 to TRBJ2-2; D may be TRBD2 (5 bases). The CDR3 sequence is 13 residues long. Germline assignment: CDR1 LNHDA and CDR2 SQIVND (reference sequence). V lost 11 bases and J lost 5, with 15 bases in between.

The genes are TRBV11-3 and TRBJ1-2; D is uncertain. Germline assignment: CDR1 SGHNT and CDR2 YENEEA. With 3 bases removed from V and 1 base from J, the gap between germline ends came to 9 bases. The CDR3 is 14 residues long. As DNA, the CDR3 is TGTGCCAGCAGCTTGACAAAGTTTAACTATGGCTACACCTTC. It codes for CASSLTKFNYGYTF.

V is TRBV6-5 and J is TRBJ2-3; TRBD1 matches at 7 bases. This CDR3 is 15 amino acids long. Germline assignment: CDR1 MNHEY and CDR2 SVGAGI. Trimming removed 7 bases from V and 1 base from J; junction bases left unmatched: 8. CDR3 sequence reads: CASKARQGGTDTQYF. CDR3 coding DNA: TGTGCCAGCAAAGCGCGACAGGGAGGCACAGATACGCAGTATTTT.

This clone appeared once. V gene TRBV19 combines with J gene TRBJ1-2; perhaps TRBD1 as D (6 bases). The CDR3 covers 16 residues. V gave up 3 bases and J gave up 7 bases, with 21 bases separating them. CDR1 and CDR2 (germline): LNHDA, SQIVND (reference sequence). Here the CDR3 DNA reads TGTGCCAGTAGTATCCCGGGGGCGCTTTATCTTGGTGGCTACACCTTC. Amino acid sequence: CASSIPGALYLGGYTF.

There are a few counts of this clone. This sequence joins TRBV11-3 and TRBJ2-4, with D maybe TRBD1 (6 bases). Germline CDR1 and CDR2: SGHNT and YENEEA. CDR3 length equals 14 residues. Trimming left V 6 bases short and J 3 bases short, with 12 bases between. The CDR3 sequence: CASSTGHIKNIQYF. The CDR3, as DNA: TGTGCCAGCAGTACGGGACACATCAAAAACATTCAGTACTTC.

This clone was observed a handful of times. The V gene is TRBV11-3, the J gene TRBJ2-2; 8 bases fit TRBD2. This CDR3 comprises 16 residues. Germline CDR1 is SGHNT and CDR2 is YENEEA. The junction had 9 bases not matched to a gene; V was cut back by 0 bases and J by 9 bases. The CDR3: CASSLEGLGFLRELFF. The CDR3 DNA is TGTGCCAGCAGCTTAGAGGGACTAGGGTTTCTCAGGGAGCTGTTTTTT.

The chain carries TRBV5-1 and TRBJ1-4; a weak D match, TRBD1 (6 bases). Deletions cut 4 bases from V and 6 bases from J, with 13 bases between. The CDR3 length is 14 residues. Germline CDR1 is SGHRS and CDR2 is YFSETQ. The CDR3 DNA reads TGCGCCAGCAGCACCGGGACATCCTATGAAAAACTGTTTTTT. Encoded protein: CASSTGTSYEKLFF.